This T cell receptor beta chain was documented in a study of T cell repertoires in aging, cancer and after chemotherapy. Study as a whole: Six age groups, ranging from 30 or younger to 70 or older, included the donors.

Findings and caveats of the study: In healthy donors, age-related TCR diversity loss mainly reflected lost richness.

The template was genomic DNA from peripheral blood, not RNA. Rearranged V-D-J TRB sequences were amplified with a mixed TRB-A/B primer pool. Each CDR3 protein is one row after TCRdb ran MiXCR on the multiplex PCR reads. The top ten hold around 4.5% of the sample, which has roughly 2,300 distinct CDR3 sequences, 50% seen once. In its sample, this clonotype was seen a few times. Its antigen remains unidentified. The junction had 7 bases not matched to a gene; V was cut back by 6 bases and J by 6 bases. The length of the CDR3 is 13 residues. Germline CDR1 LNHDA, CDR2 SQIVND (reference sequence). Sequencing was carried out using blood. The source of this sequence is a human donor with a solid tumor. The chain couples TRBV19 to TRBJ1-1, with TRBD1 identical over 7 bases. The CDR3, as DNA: TGTGCCAGTAGAACGACAGGGAGCCCTGAAGCTTTCTTT. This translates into CASRTTGSPEAFF.